One and the same sample provided the 21 T cell receptor beta chains below, sequenced in a study of beta chain features in type 1 diabetes. Every bit of the isolated RNA underwent reverse transcription, so sequencing read expressed TCRB transcripts. Profiled with immunoSEQ multiplex PCR; TCRdb holds only in-frame clones, not every one. The data show 360,000 or so clones, about 19% seen once. What was sequenced was naive CD4+ T cells from blood. The receptors originated from a woman aged 18-30 years in good health.

J is TRBJ1-2 and V is TRBV6-5; TRBD1 matches at 7 bases. The CDR3 length is 13 residues. The germline gives CDR1 MNHEY, CDR2 SVGAGI. Losses at the gene ends were 2 bases for V and 4 bases for J; bases not matched to a gene: 1. In DNA form, the CDR3 reads TGTGCCAGCAGTTACAGGACAGGCTATGGCTACACCTTC. Translating it yields CASSYRTGYGYTF.

The chain couples TRBV5-6 to TRBJ1-1; no clear D. The CDR3 totals 16 residues. Trimming cost V 0 bases and J 1 base, with 13 bases left between them. Germline values: CDR1 SGHDT, CDR2 YYEEEE. CDR3 sequence reads: CASSLAYSSPNTEAFF. The CDR3 nucleotides are TGTGCCAGCAGCTTGGCCTACAGTAGTCCGAACACTGAAGCTTTCTTT.

The chain combines TRBV7-9 with TRBJ2-7, with 8 positions matching TRBD1. CDR1 and CDR2 from the germline V gene are SEHNR and FQNEAQ (reference sequence). Trimming cost V 4 bases and J 2 bases; bases outside gene matches: 4. The CDR3 covers 14 residues. The CDR3 is CASSSTGVPYEQYF. As DNA, the CDR3 is TGTGCCAGCAGCTCGACAGGGGTCCCCTACGAGCAGTACTTC.

This clone was observed a few times. The chain recombines TRBV15 with TRBJ1-5; tentative D call: TRBD1 (6 bases). Germline CDR1 reads LNHNV; CDR2 reads YYDKDF (reference sequence). The CDR3 is 17 residues long. V shed 1 base and J shed 3 bases, with 16 bases lying between them. CDR3 residues: CATSRVDRGTNNQPQHF. The CDR3 nucleotides are TGTGCCACCAGCAGAGTTGATAGGGGGACCAACAATCAGCCCCAGCATTTT. Full variable domain (rest looked up from reference TRBV15 and TRBJ1-5): DAMVIQNPRYQVTQFGKPVTLSCSQTLNHNVMYWYQQKSSQAPKLLFHYYDKDFNNEADTPDNFQSRRPNTSFCFLDIRSPGLGDTAMYLCATSRVDRGTNNQPQHFGDGTRLSIL.

This clone was found once. In the same sample, other DNA sequences code for this CDR3. This chain links TRBV7-3 with TRBJ1-1; 7 bases agree with TRBD1. Germline CDR1 reads SGHTA; CDR2 reads FQGTGA. The V gene end was trimmed by 2 bases and the J gene end by 5 bases; junction bases not matched to a gene: 2. The CDR3 totals 13 residues. The CDR3 spells CASSLQGGTEAFF. CDR3 DNA: TGTGCCAGCAGCTTACAGGGGGGAACTGAAGCTTTCTTT. The full variable domain, its missing parts supplied by reference TRBV7-3 and TRBJ1-1, is GAGVSQTPSNKVTEKGKYVELRCDPISGHTALYWYRQSLGQGPEFLIYFQGTGAADDSGLPNDRFFAVRPEGSVSTLKIQRTERGDSAVYLCASSLQGGTEAFFGQGTRLTVV.

The J gene is TRBJ1-6, the V gene TRBV30, with D tentatively TRBD1 (5 bases). Germline CDR1 reads GTSNPN; CDR2 reads SVGIG (reference sequence). Trimming pared 4 bases from V and 7 bases from J, leaving 17 bases between. CDR3 length equals 15 residues. The DNA for the CDR3 is TGTGCCTGGACTTCCGCGGGGGTAACGAATTCACCCCTCCACTTT. Translation: CAWTSAGVTNSPLHF.

This clone was counted only a few times. The chain joins TRBV4-1 to TRBJ1-2; no firm D call. Trimming removed 3 bases from V and 8 bases from J, with 13 bases in between. The CDR3 spans 13 residues. In germline, CDR1 is MGHRA, CDR2 YSYEKL. This chain's CDR3 is CASSQLPSRGYTF. CDR3 coding DNA: TGCGCCAGCAGCCAGCTTCCAAGCCGGGGCTACACCTTC.

J is TRBJ2-1 and V is TRBV29-1, with D tentatively TRBD1 (5 bases). V was pared by 7 bases and J by 9 bases, with 16 bases between. Germline V gene sequence: CDR1 SQVTM, CDR2 ANQGSEA. The CDR3 sequence is 12 residues long. The CDR3 sequence is CSAASGFGEQFF. The CDR3 region has the DNA TGCAGCGCTGCCTCAGGGTTCGGTGAGCAGTTCTTC.

As regards this clone: Germline is not matched at one junction end, which may reflect a read error. The CDR3 loop reads CASRQTGWIF. The DNA for the CDR3 is TGTGCCAGCAGACAGACAGGGTGGATCTTC. This chain uses TRBV2 with TRBJ2-1, with TRBD1 identical over 7 bases. The CDR3 sequence is 10 residues long. Germline CDR1 SNHLY, CDR2 FYNNEI. Using reference TRBV2 and TRBJ2-1 for the parts outside the CDR3, the full variable domain is EPEVTQTPSHQVTQMGQEVILRCVPISNHLYFYWYRQILGQKVEFLVSFYNNEISEKSEIFDDQFSVERPDGSNFTLKIRSTKLEDSAMYFCASRQTGWIFGPGTRLTVL.

The V gene is TRBV7-9, the J gene TRBJ2-7; D gene unclear. The CDR3 is 13 amino acids. Per germline, CDR1 SEHNR and CDR2 FQNEAQ (reference sequence). Trimming removed 5 bases at V and 2 bases at J, with 10 bases between. CDR3 in DNA: TGTGCCAGCAGCGGGCTTAATACCTACGAGCAGTACTTC. It encodes CASSGLNTYEQYF.

This clone was picked up a small number of times. V is TRBV18 and J is TRBJ2-3, with 9 nucleotides matching TRBD2. V shed 2 bases, J shed 5 bases, and the junction held 5 bases outside the gene matches. Per the germline V gene, CDR1 is KGHSH and CDR2 is LQKENI. CDR3 size: 15 residues. The CDR3 bases are TGTGCCAGCTCACCAACAGCGGGAGGTCGAGATACGCAGTATTTT. Its translation: CASSPTAGGRDTQYF.

The J gene is TRBJ1-5, the V gene TRBV29-1, with a possible D match to TRBD1 (5 bases). V lost 7 bases and J 7 bases, leaving 14 bases between the germline ends. The CDR3 consists of 12 residues. Germline assignment: CDR1 SQVTM and CDR2 ANQGSEA. The CDR3 nucleotides read TGCAGCGCGACCCTCCAGGGACAGCCCCAGCATTTT. It translates to CSATLQGQPQHF.

There are a few counts of this clone. The CDR3: CASSPWKGRDGYTF. DNA for the CDR3: TGTGCCAGCTCACCATGGAAGGGGCGCGATGGCTACACCTTC. This chain uses TRBV18 with TRBJ1-2; D is perhaps TRBD1 (5 bases). The CDR3 is made up of 14 amino acids. Germline lookup yields CDR1 KGHSH and CDR2 LQKENI. Trimming left V 2 bases short and J 6 bases short, with 13 bases between.

The chain joins TRBV4-1 to TRBJ2-7; TRBD1 aligns across 7 bases. The germline V gene encodes CDR1 MGHRA and CDR2 YSYEKL. V was pared by 1 base and J by 6 bases, with 9 bases of the junction left unmatched. This CDR3 region has 15 residues. CDR3 DNA sequence: TGCGCCAGCAGCCAAGTAAACCGGGACAGCGGCGAGCAGTACTTC. It encodes CASSQVNRDSGEQYF.

This clone was seen a few times. V usage is TRBV11-2 and J usage is TRBJ2-4; TRBD2 agrees at 11 bases. The CDR3 covers 14 residues. The junction had 10 bases not matched to a gene; V was cut back by 4 bases and J by 14 bases. Per germline, CDR1 SGHAT and CDR2 FQNNGV. The CDR3 spells CASSSRTSGSRKYF. The CDR3 DNA reads as TGTGCCAGCAGCTCCCGGACTAGCGGGTCCCGCAAGTACTTC.

In nucleotides, the CDR3 is TGTGCCAGCCAGGGGTCGAGGGAGCTGTTTTTT. Translated: CASQGSRELFF. The chain recombines TRBV14 with TRBJ2-2; D is perhaps TRBD1 (6 bases). The V end was cut by 8 bases, the J end by 9 bases, with 10 bases between. The CDR3 has 11 amino acids. Germline CDR1 and CDR2: SGHDN and FVKESK.

The V gene is TRBV4-1, the J gene TRBJ1-6, with D maybe TRBD1 (5 bases). V lost 0 bases to trimming and J lost 5 bases, with 5 bases between them. Germline V gives CDR1 MGHRA, CDR2 YSYEKL. There are 14 residues in the CDR3. CDR3 protein: CASSQDRDNSPLHF. CDR3 sequence (DNA): TGCGCCAGCAGCCAAGACAGGGATAATTCACCCCTCCACTTT.

This sequence joins TRBV7-9 and TRBJ2-7, with D uncertain. CDR3 size: 13 residues. Trimming left V 1 base short and J 3 bases short, with 7 bases between. The germline gives CDR1 SEHNR, CDR2 FQNEAQ (reference sequence). The CDR3 coding sequence is TGTGCCAGCAGCTTAGGGCCGAACTACGAGCAGTACTTC. Translated, it gives CASSLGPNYEQYF.

The V and J genes are TRBV9 and TRBJ2-5, with 10 bases matching TRBD2. The CDR3 runs 16 residues. V trimming: 0 bases; J trimming: 3 bases; junction bases outside the gene matches: 5. Germline CDR1 reads SGDLS; CDR2 reads YYNGEE. In DNA form, the CDR3 reads TGTGCCAGCAGCGTAGGTTCTAGCGGGAGTGAAGAGACCCAGTACTTC. This sequence encodes CASSVGSSGSEETQYF.

The gene calls are TRBV21-1 and TRBJ2-7; TRBD1, as called in the table, went unchecked against the DNA. TRBV21-1 is tagged as a pseudogene. This CDR3 has 15 amino acids. The CDR3 DNA reads as TGTGCCAGCAGCAAAGAGAGGGGACAGCAAAGCGAGCAGTACTTC. Protein sequence: CASSKERGQQSEQYF.

This clone occurred a few times. The chain couples TRBV11-2 to TRBJ1-2, with 8 bases lining up with TRBD1. The CDR3 spans 14 residues. The trim removed 5 bases at V and 5 bases at J, leaving 7 bases unmatched. CDR1 and CDR2 from the germline V gene are SGHAT and FQNNGV. CDR3: CASSMRTGLYGYTF. The CDR3 bases are TGTGCCAGCAGCATGCGGACAGGGCTTTATGGCTACACCTTC.